These 28 T cell receptor beta chains share one sample of origin, sequenced in a study of shared clonotypes between healthy human individuals. Data came from immunoSEQ multiplex PCR; TCRdb stores just in-frame clones and leaves some out. The repertoire holds 700,000 or so clones, with roughly 78% as singletons. What was sequenced was memory CD4+ T cells sorted from blood. Regarding subset: CD45RA-negative fraction. The receptors come from a woman in her twenties or thirties in good health.

The genes are TRBV5-4 and TRBJ2-7; 15 bases are a match to TRBD2. Germline trimming cut 0 bases from V and 5 bases from J; bases unmatched to any gene: 9. The germline V gene encodes CDR1 SGHNT and CDR2 YYREEE (reference sequence). This CDR3 is built from 18 residues. The CDR3 DNA reads TGTGCCAGCAGCTTGGGGACTAGCGGGAGGGTCCTCCAACACGAGCAGTACTTC. This gives the protein CASSLGTSGRVLQHEQYF.

The chain combines TRBV7-9 with TRBJ2-1; D is unclear. The ends were cut back, 3 bases at V and 6 bases at J, with 12 bases in the middle. There are 14 residues in the CDR3. CDR1 is SEHNR and CDR2 is FQNEAQ in the germline V gene (reference sequence). In DNA, the CDR3 is TGTGCCAGCAGCTTTGCTCGAAGCAGCAATGAGCAGTTCTTC. It translates to CASSFARSSNEQFF.

The gene calls are TRBV6-1 and TRBJ1-1; D uncertain. Per germline, CDR1 MNHNS and CDR2 SASEGT. The V gene lost 2 bases and the J gene lost 1 base, with 8 bases spanning the gap. This CDR3 has 14 residues. The DNA for the CDR3 is TGTGCCAGCAGTGAATGGCGGCGGAACACTGAAGCTTTCTTT. As protein: CASSEWRRNTEAFF.

The rearrangement links TRBV6-5 to TRBJ1-2; D is uncertain. This CDR3 has 12 residues. The germline V gene encodes CDR1 MNHEY and CDR2 SVGAGI. The V and J ends lost 7 bases and 2 bases respectively, with 8 bases between them. The CDR3 here is CASKVGNYGYTF. CDR3 coding DNA: TGTGCCAGCAAGGTCGGCAACTATGGCTACACCTTC.

This clone occurred once. This chain uses TRBV4-3 with TRBJ2-2; D call uncertain. V dropped 1 base and J dropped 10 bases, with 4 bases sitting between them. Germline V lookup: CDR1 LGHNA, CDR2 YSLEER. CDR3 length equals 11 residues. The CDR3 spells CASSQVEELFF. The DNA for the CDR3 is TGCGCCAGCAGCCAAGTTGAGGAGCTGTTTTTT.

J is TRBJ2-2 and V is TRBV6-5; D not certain. Trimming removed 6 bases from V and 1 base from J, with 9 bases in between. This CDR3 contains 14 residues. Germline CDR1 and CDR2: MNHEY and SVGAGI. CDR3 DNA sequence: TGTGCCAGCAGACCGCTAGGGAACACCGGGGAGCTGTTTTTT. The encoded protein is CASRPLGNTGELFF.

The CDR3 reads CASSLVLRDREDQPQHF. Here the CDR3 DNA reads TGTGCCAGCAGTTTAGTACTGCGGGACAGGGAAGATCAGCCCCAGCATTTT. V is TRBV28 and J is TRBJ1-5, with 9 bases lining up with TRBD1. Unmatched junction bases numbered 10, after V lost 2 bases and J lost 5 bases. Germline CDR1 reads MDHEN; CDR2 reads SYDVKM. This CDR3 contains 17 residues.

The chain is built from TRBV28 and TRBJ1-4, with D perhaps TRBD1 (6 bases). CDR3 length equals 15 residues. Germline V gene lookup returns CDR1 MDHEN and CDR2 SYDVKM. V was pared by 6 bases and J by 8 bases, with 19 bases between. The CDR3 protein is CASSLGGSRGEKLFF. CDR3 in DNA: TGTGCCAGCAGCCTAGGGGGGAGCCGCGGAGAAAAACTGTTTTTT.

This clone has more than one count but fewer than ten. CDR3 DNA: TGTGCCACCAGCAGAGATCGAATAGTAGCGGGAGTTGGTGAGCAGTTCTTC. Encoded protein: CATSRDRIVAGVGEQFF. This sequence joins TRBV15 and TRBJ2-1; 9 bases align to TRBD2. Trimming cost V 0 bases and J 9 bases; bases outside gene matches: 12. The CDR3 contains 17 residues. Germline lookup yields CDR1 LNHNV and CDR2 YYDKDF (reference sequence).

The chain joins TRBV2 to TRBJ1-2, with TRBD1 identical over 8 bases. The CDR3 runs 14 residues. The V segment lost 7 bases and the J segment 4 bases; nucleotides outside the gene matches: 8. Germline loops: CDR1 SNHLY, CDR2 FYNNEI. CDR3 sequence: CASTSGGAGYGYTF. In DNA form, the CDR3 reads TGTGCCAGCACATCAGGGGGCGCCGGCTATGGCTACACCTTC.

The V gene is TRBV15, the J gene TRBJ1-5, with a tentative D call TRBD1 (5 bases). The germline V gene has CDR1 LNHNV and CDR2 YYDKDF (reference sequence). The CDR3 consists of 16 residues. Trimming pared 0 bases from V and 3 bases from J, leaving 12 bases between. CDR3 sequence reads: CATSRDPAGTNQPQHF. Written as DNA, the CDR3 is TGTGCCACCAGCAGAGATCCTGCAGGGACCAATCAGCCCCAGCATTTT.

The chain links TRBV9 to TRBJ2-1; possible D gene TRBD1, 6 bases. Per germline, CDR1 SGDLS and CDR2 YYNGEE. Trimming stripped 2 bases from V and 6 bases from J, with 18 bases between. This CDR3 comprises 16 residues. The CDR3 loop reads CASSVAQGLRSNEQFF. Here the CDR3 DNA reads TGTGCCAGCAGCGTCGCCCAGGGGCTAAGGAGCAATGAGCAGTTCTTC.

The chain combines TRBV6-5 with TRBJ2-7; no firm D call. This CDR3 is 12 amino acids long. V lost 6 bases and J lost 3, with 9 bases in between. Germline values: CDR1 MNHEY, CDR2 SVGAGI. The CDR3 loop reads CASSRDNYEQYF. CDR3 bases: TGTGCCAGCAGCCGCGACAACTACGAGCAGTACTTC.

The chain uses TRBV11-2 and TRBJ2-7; D is ambiguous. Looked up from germline, CDR1 is SGHAT and CDR2 is FQNNGV. The V and J ends lost 4 bases and 3 bases respectively, with 16 bases between them. The CDR3 loop spans 15 amino acids. This CDR3 is CASSSSSVASYEQYF. CDR3 DNA sequence: TGTGCCAGCAGCTCCTCTTCCGTCGCTAGCTACGAGCAGTACTTC.

V usage is TRBV4-2 and J usage is TRBJ2-4; D uncertain. Germline lookup yields CDR1 LGHNA and CDR2 YNFKEQ. Deletions cut 5 bases from V and 8 bases from J, with 10 bases between. The CDR3 has 12 residues. CDR3 amino acids: CASSNRRDIQYF. The CDR3 coding sequence is TGTGCCAGCAGCAACCGGAGAGACATTCAGTACTTC.

V gene TRBV27 combines with J gene TRBJ2-7; TRBD2 is a possible D gene (6 bases). Trimming removed 5 bases at V and 2 bases at J, with 19 bases between. The CDR3 length is 16 residues. Germline-derived CDR1 and CDR2 are MNHEY and SMNVEV (reference sequence). CDR3 DNA: TGTGCCAGCAGTCCCATAGCGGTATCAGACCCCTACGAGCAGTACTTC. Residues: CASSPIAVSDPYEQYF.

The J gene is TRBJ1-4, the V gene TRBV21-1; TRBD1, the table's D call, was not compared with the DNA. TRBV21-1 is a known pseudogene. This CDR3 spans 13 amino acids. The CDR3 loop is CASSPPQNEKLFF. In nucleotides, the CDR3 is TGTGCCAGCAGCCCTCCTCAGAATGAAAAACTGTTTTTT.

The rearrangement uses TRBV11-3 and TRBJ1-1, with D perhaps matching TRBD1 (5 bases). Trimming took off 5 bases at V and 2 bases at J, with 18 bases between the two ends. This CDR3 spans 16 amino acids. CDR1 and CDR2 (germline): SGHNT, YENEEA. The CDR3 spells CASSLPGRSSNTEAFF. In DNA, the CDR3 is TGTGCCAGCAGCCTACCGGGACGGAGCAGTAACACTGAAGCTTTCTTT.

CDR3 nucleotide sequence: TGCGCCAGCAGCTTAACAGGGGCCTACGAGCAGTACTTC. Translation: CASSLTGAYEQYF. The V gene is TRBV5-1, the J gene TRBJ2-7, with TRBD1 identical over 7 bases. V was clipped by 2 bases and J by 2 bases; unmatched bases: 1. There are 13 residues in the CDR3. Germline CDR1 SGHRS, CDR2 YFSETQ.

V is TRBV6-5 and J is TRBJ1-1; perhaps TRBD1 as D (5 bases). Germline assignment: CDR1 MNHEY and CDR2 SVGAGI. Deletions cut 8 bases from V and 1 base from J, with 11 bases between. This CDR3 has 13 amino acids. The CDR3, as DNA: TGTGCCAGCCGGGGCGGGACGAACACTGAAGCTTTCTTT. Amino acids: CASRGGTNTEAFF.

V is TRBV21-1 and J is TRBJ2-3; the table's D call of TRBD2 was not tested on the DNA. TRBV21-1 is listed as a pseudogene. This CDR3 has 11 residues. CDR3 DNA: TGTGTCTCGGGATACACAGATACGCAGTATTTT. It yields the protein CVSGYTDTQYF.

The gene calls are TRBV5-3 and TRBJ2-5; 7 bases agree with TRBD2. TRBV5-3 is annotated as an ORF whose role is uncertain. The V gene end was trimmed by 4 bases and the J gene end by 1 base; junction bases not matched to a gene: 7. The CDR3 extends over 15 amino acids. Written as DNA, the CDR3 is TGTGCCAGAAGCCTGATGGGGAGGGCCCAAGAGACCCAGTACTTC. The encoded protein is CARSLMGRAQETQYF.

This clone was found once. J is TRBJ2-6 and V is TRBV18, with D tentatively TRBD1 (5 bases). CDR3 size: 15 residues. Per the germline V gene, CDR1 is KGHSH and CDR2 is LQKENI. Trimming stripped 4 bases from V and 2 bases from J, with 9 bases between. Written as DNA, the CDR3 is TGTGCCAGCTCACAACAGGACGCTGGGGCCAACGTCCTGACTTTC. This codes for CASSQQDAGANVLTF.

The chain links TRBV11-2 to TRBJ1-1; 7 positions match TRBD1. The V segment lost 5 bases and the J segment 1 base; nucleotides outside the gene matches: 7. The CDR3 is 15 amino acids. Germline values: CDR1 SGHAT, CDR2 FQNNGV. The CDR3 loop is CASSPRRTGNTEAFF. The CDR3 nucleotides are TGTGCCAGCAGCCCCAGAAGGACAGGGAACACTGAAGCTTTCTTT.

V and J are TRBV6-1 and TRBJ1-4; the D is unclear. The V and J ends lost 8 bases and 8 bases respectively, with 9 bases between them. This CDR3 comprises 11 residues. Germline V gene data show CDR1 as MNHNS and CDR2 as SASEGT. CDR3 protein: CASVLGEKLFF. CDR3 bases: TGTGCCAGCGTCCTGGGGGAAAAACTGTTTTTT.

CDR3 in amino acids: CASRVRVLAYEQYF. Written as DNA, the CDR3 is TGTGCCAGCAGAGTGCGGGTCTTGGCCTACGAGCAGTACTTC. The rearrangement joins TRBV27 to TRBJ2-7; maybe TRBD2 (5 bases). Germline CDR1 MNHEY, CDR2 SMNVEV (reference sequence). V was cut by 6 bases and J by 2 bases, with 14 bases left in between. The CDR3 sequence is 14 residues long.

The genes are TRBV30 and TRBJ1-2; 9 bases are shared with TRBD1. J gave up 7 bases and V 5 bases, and 8 bases lay outside the gene matches. Germline-derived CDR1 and CDR2 are GTSNPN and SVGIG (reference sequence). The CDR3 has 13 residues. The CDR3 sequence: CAWAGQGLLGYTF. The CDR3, as DNA: TGTGCCTGGGCTGGACAGGGGCTTCTTGGCTACACCTTC.

V usage is TRBV11-2 and J usage is TRBJ2-1, with TRBD2 identical over 12 bases. The CDR3 runs 17 residues. Germline V gives CDR1 SGHAT, CDR2 FQNNGV. Trimming removed 2 bases from V and 5 bases from J; junction bases left unmatched: 7. The CDR3 coding sequence is TGTGCCAGCAGCTTAAGGCTAGCGGGAGGGCAGAACAATGAGCAGTTCTTC. Its translation is CASSLRLAGGQNNEQFF.